Below, 11 T cell receptor beta chains from the same sample are listed, as sequenced in a study of cytomegalovirus exposure and HLA in healthy donors. The PCR ran on 60 Vbeta and 13 Jbeta primers. Profiling relied on immunoSEQ multiplex PCR, and the TCRdb table lists in-frame clones only, not all of them. The sample has approximately 180,000 clones; roughly 79% are singletons. Sequencing used PBMCs. These receptors came from a man aged 35-49 years in good health and CMV-seropositive.

V and J are TRBV15 and TRBJ2-7; TRBD2 aligns across 10 bases. The CDR3 extends over 16 amino acids. The V and J ends lost 2 bases and 3 bases, in that order; junction bases with no gene match: 7. In germline, CDR1 is LNHNV, CDR2 YYDKDF (reference sequence). The CDR3 coding sequence is TGTGCCACCAGCAGAAATTCAGCGGGAGGGAGCTACGAGCAGTACTTC. This encodes CATSRNSAGGSYEQYF.

V usage is TRBV6-5 and J usage is TRBJ1-5; a weak D match, TRBD1 (5 bases). CDR3 size: 15 residues. The ends were cut back, 2 bases at V and 7 bases at J, with 15 bases in the middle. Germline loops: CDR1 MNHEY, CDR2 SVGAGI. CDR3 in amino acids: CASSYGGQGNQPQHF. CDR3 nucleotide sequence: TGTGCCAGCAGTTACGGTGGGCAGGGAAACCAGCCCCAGCATTTT.

This chain links TRBV27 with TRBJ1-2; D gene unclear. Trimming left V 7 bases short and J 1 base short, with 13 bases between. Germline loops: CDR1 MNHEY, CDR2 SMNVEV (reference sequence). CDR3 size: 14 residues. CDR3 loop: CASTQPPGNYGYTF. CDR3 nucleotides: TGTGCCAGCACCCAACCCCCGGGTAACTATGGCTACACCTTC.

The genes are TRBV29-1 and TRBJ2-2, with D unresolved. The CDR3 length is 11 residues. Germline V gives CDR1 SQVTM, CDR2 ANQGSEA. This CDR3 reads CSYLDTGELFF. CDR3 nucleotides: TGCTCCTATTTGGACACCGGGGAGCTGTTTTTT.

V and J are TRBV28 and TRBJ2-7; D may be TRBD1 (6 bases). Trimming took off 7 bases at V and 0 bases at J, with 13 bases between the two ends. CDR1 and CDR2 from the germline V gene are MDHEN and SYDVKM. The CDR3 contains 14 residues. CDR3 sequence: CASTITGHSYEQYF. The CDR3 region has the DNA TGTGCCAGCACCATCACGGGACACTCCTACGAGCAGTACTTC.

The rearrangement links TRBV27 to TRBJ1-2; TRBD1 is a possible D gene (6 bases). The CDR3 has 13 residues. V gave up 6 bases and J gave up 1 base, with 9 bases separating them. Per germline, CDR1 MNHEY and CDR2 SMNVEV (reference sequence). CDR3 sequence (DNA): TGTGCCAGCAGCGGGACACATAACTATGGCTACACCTTC. Its protein product is CASSGTHNYGYTF.

The V call is TRBV9, the J call TRBJ1-3, with 9 bases lining up with TRBD1. The germline V gene encodes CDR1 SGDLS and CDR2 YYNGEE. After removal of 4 bases from V and 7 bases from J, the junction contained 9 bases not matched to a gene. The CDR3 is made up of 15 amino acids. The CDR3 region is CASSPRLQGANTIYF. The CDR3 nucleotides are TGTGCCAGCAGCCCAAGACTACAGGGGGCCAACACCATATATTTT.

The chain carries TRBV5-4 and TRBJ1-3, with D tentatively TRBD1 (5 bases). The CDR3 is made up of 18 amino acids. Germline CDR1 SGHNT, CDR2 YYREEE (reference sequence). V lost 5 bases to trimming and J lost 3 bases, with 24 bases between them. CDR3 nucleotides: TGTGCCAGCAGTCCGGGGGGGGACGGTGGAGTTTTTGGAAACACCATATATTTT. This codes for CASSPGGDGGVFGNTIYF.

This rearrangement joins TRBV19 to TRBJ2-2, with 9 positions matching TRBD1. The CDR3 consists of 19 residues. The germline V gene has CDR1 LNHDA and CDR2 SQIVND (reference sequence). Trimming took 1 base from V and 0 from J; bases not matched to a gene: 9. As DNA, the CDR3 is TGTGCCAGTAGTATAGGTAGGGGACAGGGCCTCGCGAACACCGGGGAGCTGTTTTTT. This encodes CASSIGRGQGLANTGELFF. The full variable domain, completed using reference TRBV19 and TRBJ2-2, is DGGITQSPKYLFRKEGQNVTLSCEQNLNHDAMYWYRQDPGQGLRLIYYSQIVNDFQKGDIAEGYSVSREKKESFPLTVTSAQKNPTAFYLCASSIGRGQGLANTGELFFGEGSRLTVL.

This sequence joins TRBV11-2 and TRBJ1-5, with D possibly being TRBD1 (5 bases). The germline gives CDR1 SGHAT, CDR2 FQNNGV. The CDR3 covers 13 residues. V lost 5 bases and J lost 5, with 10 bases in between. The DNA of the CDR3 is TGTGCCAGCAGCCCGGGACTTGATCAGCCCCAGCATTTT. This encodes CASSPGLDQPQHF.

The J gene is TRBJ2-7, the V gene TRBV25-1, with 9 bases aligning to TRBD2. Germline V gene sequence: CDR1 MGHDK, CDR2 SYGVNS. The CDR3 length is 16 residues. V gave up 3 bases and J gave up 3 bases; unmatched junction bases: 9. The CDR3 loop is CASSESRAAGGYEQYF. The CDR3 DNA sequence: TGTGCCAGCAGTGAGTCTCGGGCAGCGGGGGGCTACGAGCAGTACTTC.